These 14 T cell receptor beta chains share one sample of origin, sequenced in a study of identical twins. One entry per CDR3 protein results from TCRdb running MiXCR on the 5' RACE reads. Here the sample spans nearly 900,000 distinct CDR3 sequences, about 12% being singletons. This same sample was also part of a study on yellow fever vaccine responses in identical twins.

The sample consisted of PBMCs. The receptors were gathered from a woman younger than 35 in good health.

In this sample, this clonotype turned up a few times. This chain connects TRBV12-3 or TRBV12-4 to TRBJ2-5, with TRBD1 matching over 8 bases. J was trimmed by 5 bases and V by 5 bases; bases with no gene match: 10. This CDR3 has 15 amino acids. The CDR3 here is CASSLSSGGGETQYF. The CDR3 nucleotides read TGTGCCAGCAGTCTCTCATCAGGGGGCGGGGAGACCCAGTACTTC.

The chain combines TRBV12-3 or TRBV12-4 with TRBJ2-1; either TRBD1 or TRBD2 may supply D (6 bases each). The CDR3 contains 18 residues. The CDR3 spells CTICLALIGRGDYNEQFF. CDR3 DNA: TGTACCATCTGTTTAGCGCTAATAGGAAGGGGGGACTACAATGAGCAGTTCTTC.

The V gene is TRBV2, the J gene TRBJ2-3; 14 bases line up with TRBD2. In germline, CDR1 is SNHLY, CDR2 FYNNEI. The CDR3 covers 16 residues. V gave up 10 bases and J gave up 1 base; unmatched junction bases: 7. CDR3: CATGTSGRWGTDTQYF. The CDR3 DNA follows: TGTGCCACAGGGACTAGCGGGAGATGGGGCACAGATACGCAGTATTTT. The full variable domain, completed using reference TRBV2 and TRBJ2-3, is EPEVTQTPSHQVTQMGQEVILRCVPISNHLYFYWYRQILGQKVEFLVSFYNNEISEKSEIFDDQFSVERPDGSNFTLKIRSTKLEDSAMYFCATGTSGRWGTDTQYFGPGTRLTVL.

The CDR3 DNA sequence: TGTGCCAGTAGGTGGGACCCGAGCTCTGGAAACACCATATATTTT. Translated: CASRWDPSSGNTIYF. This chain joins TRBV19 and TRBJ1-3, with D possibly matching TRBD1 (5 bases). Trimming stripped 6 bases from V and 0 bases from J, with 12 bases between. Germline loops: CDR1 LNHDA, CDR2 SQIVND (reference sequence). The CDR3 is 15 residues long.

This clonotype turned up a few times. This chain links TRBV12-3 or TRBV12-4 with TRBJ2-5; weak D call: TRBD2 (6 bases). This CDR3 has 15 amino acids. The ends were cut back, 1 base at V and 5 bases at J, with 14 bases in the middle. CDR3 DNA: TGTGCCAGCAGTTTAGTATCGGCGGGGTTTGAGACCCAGTACTTC. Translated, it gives CASSLVSAGFETQYF.

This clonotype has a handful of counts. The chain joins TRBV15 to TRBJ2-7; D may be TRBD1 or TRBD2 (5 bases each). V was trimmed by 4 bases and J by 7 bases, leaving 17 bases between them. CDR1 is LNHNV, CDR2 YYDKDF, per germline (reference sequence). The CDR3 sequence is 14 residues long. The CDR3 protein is CATSITKGTREQYV. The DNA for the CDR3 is TGTGCCACCAGCATCACTAAGGGGACGAGAGAGCAGTACGTC.

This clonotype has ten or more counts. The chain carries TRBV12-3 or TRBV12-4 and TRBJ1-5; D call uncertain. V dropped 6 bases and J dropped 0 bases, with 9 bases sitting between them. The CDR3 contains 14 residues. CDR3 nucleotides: TGTGCCAGCAGGGGAGACAATAGCAATCAGCCCCAGCATTTT. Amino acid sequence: CASRGDNSNQPQHF.

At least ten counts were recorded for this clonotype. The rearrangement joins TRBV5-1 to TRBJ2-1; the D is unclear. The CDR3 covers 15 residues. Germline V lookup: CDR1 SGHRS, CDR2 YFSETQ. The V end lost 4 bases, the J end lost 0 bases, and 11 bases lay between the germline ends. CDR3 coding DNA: TGCGCCAGCAGCGATGACCTGGGCTCCTACAATGAGCAGTTCTTC. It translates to CASSDDLGSYNEQFF.

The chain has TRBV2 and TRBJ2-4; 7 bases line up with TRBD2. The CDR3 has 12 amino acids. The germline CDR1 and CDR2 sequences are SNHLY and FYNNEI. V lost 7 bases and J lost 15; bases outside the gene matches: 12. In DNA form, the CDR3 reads TGTGCCAGCAATACGGGAGGATCCCTCCTGTACTTC. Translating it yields CASNTGGSLLYF.

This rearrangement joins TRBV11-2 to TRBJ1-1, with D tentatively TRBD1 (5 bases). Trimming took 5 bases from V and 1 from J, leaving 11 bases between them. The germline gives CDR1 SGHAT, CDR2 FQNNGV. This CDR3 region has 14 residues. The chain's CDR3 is CASSGRQTNTEAFF. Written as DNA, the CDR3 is TGTGCCAGCAGCGGCCGACAGACGAACACTGAAGCTTTCTTT.

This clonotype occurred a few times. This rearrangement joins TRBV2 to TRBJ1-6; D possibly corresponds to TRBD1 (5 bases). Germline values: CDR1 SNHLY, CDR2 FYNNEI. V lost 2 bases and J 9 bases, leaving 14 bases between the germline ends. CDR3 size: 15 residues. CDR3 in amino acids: CASSESGQGASPLHF. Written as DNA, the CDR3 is TGTGCCAGCAGTGAAAGTGGGCAGGGAGCTTCACCCCTCCACTTT.

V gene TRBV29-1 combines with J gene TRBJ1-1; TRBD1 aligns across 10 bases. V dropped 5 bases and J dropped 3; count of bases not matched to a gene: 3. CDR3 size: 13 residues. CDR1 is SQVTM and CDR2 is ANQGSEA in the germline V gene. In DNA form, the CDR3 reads TGCAGCGTTTCAGGACAGGGGGACACTGAAGCTTTCTTT. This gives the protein CSVSGQGDTEAFF.

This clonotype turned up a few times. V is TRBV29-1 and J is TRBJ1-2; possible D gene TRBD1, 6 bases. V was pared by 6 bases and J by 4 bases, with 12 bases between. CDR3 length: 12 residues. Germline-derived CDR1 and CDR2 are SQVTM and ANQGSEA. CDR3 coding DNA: TGCAGCGTAGACGGGACACTCTATGGCTACACCTTC. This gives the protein CSVDGTLYGYTF.

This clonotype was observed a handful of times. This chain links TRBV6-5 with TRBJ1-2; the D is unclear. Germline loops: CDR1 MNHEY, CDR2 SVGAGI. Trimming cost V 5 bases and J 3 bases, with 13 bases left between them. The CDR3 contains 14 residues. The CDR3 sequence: CASSTSTSHYGYTF. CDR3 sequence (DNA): TGTGCCAGCAGTACCTCGACAAGCCACTATGGCTACACCTTC.